The rows below give T cell receptor beta chains drawn from one sample of a study of CD4+ T cells in melanoma. Only in-frame clones appear in the TCRdb table, and some are missing; sequencing was by immunoSEQ multiplex PCR. The sample carries around 13,000 clones, about 70% recorded once. The sequenced material came from cells from a culture (not recorded whether cultured in vitro). The receptors derive from a human donor with melanoma. CDR3s include the opening cysteine and the closing phenylalanine or tryptophan. Fields, in order: CDR3 protein, CDR3 DNA, D gene, clone size, J gene, V gene. A D gene is named only where the DNA matches it firmly. Clone size appears in some rows only: once, few, many, or a class for an expanded clone.

CDR3 protein: CASRSAGDTQYF
CDR3 DNA: TGTGCCAGCAGGTCGGCAGGAGATACGCAGTATTTT
D gene: .
clone size: .
J gene: TRBJ2-3
V gene: TRBV25-1

CDR3 protein: CASSDYRGINQPQHF
CDR3 DNA: TGTGCCAGCAGTGACTACAGGGGCATCAATCAGCCCCAGCATTTT
D gene: TRBD1
clone size: .
J gene: TRBJ1-5
V gene: TRBV6-1

CDR3 protein: CASSRDRNYGYTF
CDR3 DNA: TGTGCCAGCAGCCGGGACAGGAACTATGGCTACACCTTC
D gene: TRBD1
clone size: .
J gene: TRBJ1-2
V gene: TRBV9

CDR3 protein: CASSTGGYTGELFF
CDR3 DNA: TGCGCCAGTTCGACAGGGGGCTACACCGGGGAGCTGTTTTTT
D gene: TRBD1
clone size: .
J gene: TRBJ2-2
V gene: TRBV10-2

CDR3 protein: CASSDLGQPDTEAFF
CDR3 DNA: TGTGCCAGCAGTGATCTGGGACAGCCGGACACTGAAGCTTTCTTT
D gene: TRBD1
clone size: .
J gene: TRBJ1-1
V gene: TRBV2

CDR3 protein: CASSGTQGYNQPQHF
CDR3 DNA: TGTGCCAGCAGTGGGACCCAGGGGTATAATCAGCCCCAGCATTTT
D gene: .
clone size: .
J gene: TRBJ1-5
V gene: TRBV2

CDR3 protein: CASSDRDLRGQYF
CDR3 DNA: TGCGCCAGCAGTGACAGGGACCTACGAGGGCAGTACTTC
D gene: .
clone size: few
J gene: TRBJ2-7
V gene: TRBV10-1

CDR3 protein: CASSRQGRSGNTIYF
CDR3 DNA: TGTGCCAGCAGCAGACAGGGCCGCTCTGGAAACACCATATATTTT
D gene: TRBD1
clone size: few
J gene: TRBJ1-3
V gene: TRBV6-5

CDR3 protein: CASRSEGGNTDTQYF
CDR3 DNA: TGTGCCAGCAGGTCGGAGGGGGGCAACACAGATACGCAGTATTTT
D gene: .
clone size: .
J gene: TRBJ2-3
V gene: TRBV6-1

CDR3 protein: CASGGAMDTEAFF
CDR3 DNA: TGTGCCAGCGGGGGGGCTATGGACACTGAAGCTTTCTTT
D gene: .
clone size: .
J gene: TRBJ1-1
V gene: TRBV27

CDR3 protein: CASSRTSGGREETQYF
CDR3 DNA: TGCGCCAGCAGCAGAACTAGCGGGGGCCGTGAAGAGACCCAGTACTTC
D gene: TRBD2
clone size: .
J gene: TRBJ2-5
V gene: TRBV5-1

CDR3 protein: CASSFHGTGLFF
CDR3 DNA: TGTGCCAGCAGCTTCCATGGTACTGGGCTGTTTTTT
D gene: .
clone size: .
J gene: TRBJ1-4
V gene: TRBV5-6

CDR3 protein: CASSSGRGRTNTGELFF
CDR3 DNA: TGTGCCAGCAGCTCCGGCAGGGGGCGAACGAACACCGGGGAGCTGTTTTTT
D gene: TRBD1
clone size: .
J gene: TRBJ2-2
V gene: TRBV5-6

CDR3 protein: CASSQQGNYGYTF
CDR3 DNA: TGTGCCAGCAGTCAACAGGGTAACTATGGCTACACCTTC
D gene: .
clone size: few
J gene: TRBJ1-2
V gene: TRBV6-1

CDR3 protein: CASSATGPQAEAFF
CDR3 DNA: TGTGCCAGCAGCGCTACCGGGCCCCAAGCTGAAGCTTTCTTT
D gene: .
clone size: .
J gene: TRBJ1-1
V gene: TRBV7-3

CDR3 protein: CASSTYRGSYNEQFF
CDR3 DNA: TGTGCCAGCAGTACTTACAGGGGATCCTACAATGAGCAGTTCTTC
D gene: TRBD1
clone size: .
J gene: TRBJ2-1
V gene: TRBV6-5

CDR3 protein: CATGTRAHHTQYF
CDR3 DNA: TGTGCCACAGGGACAAGGGCACACCATACGCAGTATTTT
D gene: .
clone size: few
J gene: TRBJ2-3
V gene: TRBV19

CDR3 protein: CASSEHGTGGRYEQYF
CDR3 DNA: TGTGCCAGCAGTGAGCACGGGACAGGAGGTCGCTACGAGCAGTACTTC
D gene: TRBD1
clone size: .
J gene: TRBJ2-7
V gene: TRBV2

CDR3 protein: CASSIPGQGAHGYTF
CDR3 DNA: TGTGCCAGTAGTATCCCCGGACAGGGGGCGCATGGCTACACCTTC
D gene: TRBD1
clone size: .
J gene: TRBJ1-2
V gene: TRBV19

CDR3 protein: CASSVLGADTQYF
CDR3 DNA: TGTGCCAGCAGCGTGCTCGGCGCAGATACGCAGTATTTT
D gene: .
clone size: .
J gene: TRBJ2-3
V gene: TRBV9

CDR3 protein: CANYRDREYGYTF
CDR3 DNA: TGTGCCAACTACCGGGACAGAGAGTATGGCTACACCTTC
D gene: TRBD1
clone size: .
J gene: TRBJ1-2
V gene: TRBV2

CDR3 protein: CAPWEQMGTGELFF
CDR3 DNA: TGTGCCCCCTGGGAACAGATGGGCACCGGGGAGCTGTTTTTT
D gene: .
clone size: .
J gene: TRBJ2-2
V gene: TRBV19

CDR3 protein: CASSRDRSEKLFF
CDR3 DNA: TGTGCCAGCAGCCGTGACAGGAGTGAAAAACTGTTTTTT
D gene: .
clone size: .
J gene: TRBJ1-4
V gene: TRBV7-8

CDR3 protein: CASTYGTAGPYEQYF
CDR3 DNA: TGCGCCAGCACATACGGGACAGCCGGTCCCTACGAGCAGTACTTC
D gene: TRBD1
clone size: few
J gene: TRBJ2-7
V gene: TRBV5-1

CDR3 protein: CASSQSDNTLRGKLFF
CDR3 DNA: TGCGCCAGCAGCCAGTCGGACAACACCCTCCGGGGGAAACTGTTTTTT
D gene: .
clone size: .
J gene: TRBJ1-4
V gene: TRBV4-1

CDR3 protein: CASSPPVGDTQYF
CDR3 DNA: TGTGCCAGCAGTCCCCCGGTTGGGGATACGCAGTATTTT
D gene: .
clone size: .
J gene: TRBJ2-3
V gene: TRBV6-5

CDR3 protein: CASRAGQSENQPQHF
CDR3 DNA: TGTGCCAGCAGAGCCGGACAGAGCGAGAATCAGCCCCAGCATTTT
D gene: .
clone size: .
J gene: TRBJ1-5
V gene: TRBV6-5

CDR3 protein: CASHARAGAGTGELFF
CDR3 DNA: TGCGCCAGCCATGCACGGGCGGGGGCAGGCACCGGGGAGCTGTTTTTT
D gene: .
clone size: .
J gene: TRBJ2-2
V gene: TRBV10-2

CDR3 protein: CASSFKVNTEAFF
CDR3 DNA: TGTGCCAGCAGCTTTAAGGTGAACACTGAAGCTTTCTTT
D gene: .
clone size: .
J gene: TRBJ1-1
V gene: TRBV11-3

CDR3 protein: CASSLNPGQGNYGYTF
CDR3 DNA: TGTGCCAGCTCACTGAACCCGGGACAGGGGAACTATGGCTACACCTTC
D gene: TRBD1
clone size: once
J gene: TRBJ1-2
V gene: TRBV18

CDR3 protein: CASSAKGQATGELFF
CDR3 DNA: TGCGCCAGCAGCGCTAAAGGACAGGCCACCGGGGAGCTGTTTTTT
D gene: TRBD1
clone size: .
J gene: TRBJ2-2
V gene: TRBV5-1

CDR3 protein: CASSETEANTEAFF
CDR3 DNA: TGTGCCAGCAGTGAGACAGAGGCGAACACTGAAGCTTTCTTT
D gene: .
clone size: .
J gene: TRBJ1-1
V gene: TRBV6-1

CDR3 protein: CASSTSGIKYGYTF
CDR3 DNA: TGTGCCAGTAGTACCTCCGGGATCAAATATGGCTACACCTTC
D gene: .
clone size: .
J gene: TRBJ1-2
V gene: TRBV19

CDR3 protein: CASSPQGIETANEQFF
CDR3 DNA: TGTGCCAGCTCACCCCAGGGTATTGAAACTGCCAATGAGCAGTTCTTC
D gene: .
clone size: .
J gene: TRBJ2-1
V gene: TRBV18

CDR3 protein: CASSPYRRIGGFVEYGYTF
CDR3 DNA: TGTGCCAGCAGCCCATACCGGCGAATCGGCGGCTTCGTGGAGTATGGCTACACCTTC
D gene: .
clone size: .
J gene: TRBJ1-2
V gene: TRBV28

CDR3 protein: CASSFDGGGTDTQYF
CDR3 DNA: TGTGCCAGCAGCTTCGACGGGGGTGGCACAGATACGCAGTATTTT
D gene: .
clone size: .
J gene: TRBJ2-3
V gene: TRBV7-2

CDR3 protein: CASSYSSSFGNTIYF
CDR3 DNA: TGTGCCAGCAGTTACTCGTCTTCCTTTGGAAACACCATATATTTT
D gene: .
clone size: few
J gene: TRBJ1-3
V gene: TRBV6-5

CDR3 protein: CASSSVKNYGYTF
CDR3 DNA: TGTGCCAGCAGTTCCGTTAAAAACTATGGCTACACCTTC
D gene: .
clone size: .
J gene: TRBJ1-2
V gene: TRBV2

CDR3 protein: CAWSTAGRTGLNYGYTF
CDR3 DNA: TGTGCCTGGAGTACAGCCGGAAGGACGGGCCTTAACTATGGCTACACCTTC
D gene: .
clone size: .
J gene: TRBJ1-2
V gene: TRBV30

CDR3 protein: CASSLVVGGELFF
CDR3 DNA: TGCGCCAGCAGCTTGGTCGTGGGCGGGGAGCTGTTTTTT
D gene: .
clone size: few
J gene: TRBJ2-2
V gene: TRBV5-1

CDR3 protein: CASSSQGPYEQYF
CDR3 DNA: TGTGCCAGCAGTTCCCAGGGTCCCTACGAGCAGTACTTC
D gene: .
clone size: .
J gene: TRBJ2-7
V gene: TRBV28

CDR3 protein: CAWSLVDSPLHF
CDR3 DNA: TGTGCCTGGAGCTTGGTAGATTCACCCCTCCACTTT
D gene: .
clone size: .
J gene: TRBJ1-6
V gene: TRBV30

CDR3 protein: CAGAGGTTYEQYF
CDR3 DNA: TGTGCCGGTGCGGGGGGTACCACCTACGAGCAGTACTTC
D gene: TRBD2
clone size: .
J gene: TRBJ2-7
V gene: TRBV2

CDR3 protein: CAWSLLNEGSPLHF
CDR3 DNA: TGTGCCTGGAGTCTCCTTAACGAGGGGTCACCCCTCCACTTT
D gene: .
clone size: .
J gene: TRBJ1-6
V gene: TRBV30

CDR3 protein: CASSPVRGAKGYTF
CDR3 DNA: TGCGCCAGCAGTCCAGTGAGGGGGGCGAAGGGCTACACCTTC
D gene: .
clone size: .
J gene: TRBJ1-2
V gene: TRBV5-1

CDR3 protein: CATGGGTSADEQFF
CDR3 DNA: TGTGCCACCGGCGGAGGGACTAGCGCCGATGAGCAGTTCTTC
D gene: TRBD2
clone size: .
J gene: TRBJ2-1
V gene: TRBV2

CDR3 protein: CASTLGGANVLTF
CDR3 DNA: TGTGCCAGCACCCTTGGGGGGGCCAACGTCCTGACTTTC
D gene: .
clone size: .
J gene: TRBJ2-6
V gene: TRBV5-8

CDR3 protein: CASRLTGSGNTIYF
CDR3 DNA: TGTGCCAGCAGGCTTACAGGGTCAGGAAACACCATATATTTT
D gene: .
clone size: few
J gene: TRBJ1-3
V gene: TRBV2